Below, 27 T cell receptor beta chains from the same sample are listed, as sequenced in a study of preoperative IRX-2 immunotherapy in early breast cancer. Specified treatment: preoperative locoregional IRX-2 cytokine immunotherapy. Method: immunoSEQ multiplex PCR; TCRdb's copy keeps in-frame clones and lacks some. The table records 35,000 to 45,000 clones, roughly 80% of them present only once. The sequences come from lymph node tissue, collected after IRX-2 immunotherapy. The receptors stem from a human donor with breast cancer.

V usage is TRBV11-3 and J usage is TRBJ1-1; 10 bases are a match to TRBD1. The V and J ends lost 5 bases and 3 bases, in that order; junction bases with no gene match: 3. The CDR3 has 14 amino acids. Germline V CDR1 and CDR2: SGHNT, YENEEA. In DNA form, the CDR3 reads TGTGCCAGCAGCCCCGGGACAGGGGACACTGAAGCTTTCTTT. Encoded protein: CASSPGTGDTEAFF.

This chain joins TRBV25-1 and TRBJ2-2; D possibly corresponds to TRBD1 (5 bases). This CDR3 region has 16 residues. The ends were cut back, 4 bases at V and 9 bases at J, with 21 bases in the middle. Germline assignment: CDR1 MGHDK and CDR2 SYGVNS. The DNA of the CDR3 is TGTGCCAGCAGTGGGCTGGGGCAGGTGGGAAACCGGGAGCTGTTTTTT. It yields the protein CASSGLGQVGNRELFF. Full variable domain (rest looked up from reference TRBV25-1 and TRBJ2-2): EADIYQTPRYLVIGTGKKITLECSQTMGHDKMYWYQQDPGMELHLIHYSYGVNSTEKGDLSSESTVSRIRTEHFPLTLESARPSHTSQYLCASSGLGQVGNRELFFGEGSRLTVL.

J is TRBJ1-6 and V is TRBV28; 8 bases are a match to TRBD1. J gave up 12 bases and V 5 bases, and 3 bases lay outside the gene matches. The CDR3 runs 12 residues. The germline gives CDR1 MDHEN, CDR2 SYDVKM. The CDR3 region is CASSQQGEPLHF. DNA of the CDR3: TGTGCCAGCAGTCAACAGGGGGAACCCCTCCACTTT.

The V and J genes are TRBV22-1 and TRBJ2-3; TRBD2 is the table's D call and was not checked against the DNA. TRBV22-1 has pseudogene status. CDR3 length: 14 amino acids. The CDR3 region has the DNA TGTGCCACCCGATTAGCGGGGAATAGGGATACGCAGTATTTT. The encoded protein is CATRLAGNRDTQYF.

This sequence joins TRBV18 and TRBJ2-7; D may be TRBD1 or TRBD2 (7 bases each). Germline loops: CDR1 KGHSH, CDR2 LQKENI. The CDR3 runs to 15 residues. Trimming shortened V by 4 bases and J by 2 bases, and 15 bases separated the two germline ends. The CDR3 coding sequence is TGTGCCAGCTCACTAGGGGAGGGGGCAACCTACGAGCAGTACTTC. Its protein is CASSLGEGATYEQYF.

V and J are TRBV6-8 and TRBJ2-7; no definite D call. The CDR3 runs 13 residues. The V gene's germline CDR1 is MNHGY and CDR2 SAAAGT. V lost 2 bases and J 5 bases, leaving 10 bases between the germline ends. CDR3 bases: TGTGCCAGCAGTTACGAGATCCCCCACGAGCAGTACTTC. It translates to CASSYEIPHEQYF.

The V and J genes are TRBV10-2 and TRBJ2-1; 9 nucleotides align to TRBD2. CDR3 size: 14 residues. Losses at the gene ends were 7 bases for V and 4 bases for J; bases not matched to a gene: 5. Per germline, CDR1 WSHSY and CDR2 SAAADI. The CDR3 is CASTPAGGYNEQFF. The CDR3 DNA reads as TGCGCCAGCACACCCGCGGGGGGGTACAATGAGCAGTTCTTC.

This clone has more than one count but fewer than ten. The V call is TRBV11-3, the J call TRBJ2-3; a weak D match, TRBD2 (5 bases). V lost 4 bases and J 4 bases, leaving 15 bases between the germline ends. CDR1 and CDR2 from the germline V gene are SGHNT and YENEEA. This CDR3 is 15 amino acids long. The CDR3 loop is CASSSGLMDADTQYF. CDR3 sequence (DNA): TGTGCCAGCAGCTCGGGATTAATGGACGCAGATACGCAGTATTTT.

V and J are TRBV7-7 and TRBJ2-7; 9 nucleotides match TRBD1. The CDR3 runs to 16 residues. Unmatched junction bases numbered 11, after V lost 6 bases and J lost 2 bases. Per germline, CDR1 SSHAT and CDR2 FNYEAQ (reference sequence). The CDR3 coding sequence is TGTGCCAGCAGTACGTTTGGACAGGGGCACCCCTACGAGCAGTACTTC. Its protein is CASSTFGQGHPYEQYF. Variable domain in full (rest from reference TRBV7-7 and TRBJ2-7): GAGVSQSPRYKVTKRGQDVTLRCDPISSHATLYWYQQALGQGPEFLTYFNYEAQPDKSGLPSDRFSAERPEGSISTLTIQRTEQRDSAMYRCASSTFGQGHPYEQYFGPGTRLTVT.

The chain employs TRBV11-3 and TRBJ1-2; TRBD1 is a possible D gene (5 bases). Germline lookup yields CDR1 SGHNT and CDR2 YENEEA. The CDR3 has 14 amino acids. V was clipped by 0 bases and J by 4 bases, with 9 bases between them. DNA for the CDR3: TGTGCCAGCAGCTTAGACAGGGAGGCCTATGGCTACACCTTC. It translates to CASSLDREAYGYTF.

The CDR3 sequence is CASSYSWGTEAFF. CDR3 DNA: TGTGCCAGCAGTTACTCGTGGGGGACTGAAGCTTTCTTT. The chain couples TRBV6-8 to TRBJ1-1; possibly TRBD1 for D (5 bases). The CDR3 covers 13 residues. The ends were cut back, 0 bases at V and 5 bases at J, with 7 bases in the middle. Germline CDR1 is MNHGY and CDR2 is SAAAGT.

The chain has TRBV19 and TRBJ2-5; 10 positions match TRBD2. The junction had 10 bases not matched to a gene; V was cut back by 3 bases and J by 3 bases. The length of the CDR3 is 17 residues. Germline CDR1 reads LNHDA; CDR2 reads SQIVND (reference sequence). CDR3 sequence: CASSIERGGSVEETQYF. Here the CDR3 DNA reads TGTGCCAGTAGTATTGAGCGGGGGGGCTCGGTCGAAGAGACCCAGTACTTC.

The CDR3 spells CASSQGQAYEQYF. As DNA, the CDR3 is TGCGCCAGCAGCCAGGGACAGGCCTACGAGCAGTACTTC. This chain links TRBV4-3 with TRBJ2-7, with 8 bases aligning to TRBD1. The ends lost 3 bases at V and 2 bases at J; junction bases unmatched: 0. From germline, CDR1 is LGHNA and CDR2 YSLEER. There are 13 residues in the CDR3.

The genes are TRBV10-1 and TRBJ2-7; D is unclear. Germline assignment: CDR1 WNHNN and CDR2 SYGVQD (reference sequence). The CDR3 runs 12 residues. V lost 5 bases and J lost 2, with 7 bases in between. The CDR3 DNA reads TGCGCCAGCAGTCACGACACCTACGAGCAGTACTTC. Protein sequence: CASSHDTYEQYF.

The chain carries TRBV6-7 and TRBJ1-5, with a tentative D call TRBD1 (5 bases). TRBV6-7 falls under the ORF class, with uncertain function. Trimming shortened V by 5 bases and J by 6 bases, and 5 bases separated the two germline ends. This CDR3 contains 11 residues. The CDR3 sequence: CASSTGQPQHF. Here the CDR3 DNA reads TGTGCCAGCAGTACAGGTCAGCCCCAGCATTTT.

The gene calls are TRBV1 and TRBJ2-7. TRBV1 is a documented pseudogene. This CDR3 region has 15 residues. The DNA of the CDR3 is TGCGCCAGCAGCCTCGGGACCGAGAGCTCCTACGAGCAGTACTTC. It encodes CASSLGTESSYEQYF.

This rearrangement joins TRBV29-1 to TRBJ2-7; D is uncertain. CDR3 length: 12 residues. Germline CDR1 and CDR2: SQVTM and ANQGSEA. With 4 bases removed from V and 7 bases from J, the gap between germline ends came to 14 bases. CDR3: CSVVTSTEEQYF. The CDR3 DNA reads TGCAGCGTTGTTACCTCCACAGAAGAGCAGTACTTC.

This clone showed up just a few times. This chain links TRBV6-8 with TRBJ1-3, with a tentative D call TRBD1 (6 bases). Between the trimmed V and J ends, which lost 5 bases and 4 bases, there was a span of 12 bases. The CDR3 is 14 residues long. Germline V gives CDR1 MNHGY, CDR2 SAAAGT. The CDR3 protein is CASSVSGVGNTIYF. Here the CDR3 DNA reads TGTGCCAGCAGTGTTTCAGGGGTCGGAAACACCATATATTTT.

J is TRBJ2-3 and V is TRBV4-2; 7 bases line up with TRBD2. The CDR3 has 14 amino acids. V dropped 7 bases and J dropped 2; count of bases not matched to a gene: 6. Germline CDR1 reads LGHNA; CDR2 reads YNFKEQ. The CDR3 spells CASTLAASTDTQYF. For the CDR3, the DNA is TGTGCCAGCACGCTAGCGGCGTCCACAGATACGCAGTATTTT.

This clone was found once. This chain joins TRBV28 and TRBJ1-5; the match to TRBD1 covers 9 bases. Per the germline V gene, CDR1 is MDHEN and CDR2 is SYDVKM. This CDR3 has 19 residues. The J segment lost 6 bases and the V segment lost 8 bases, leaving 23 bases of the junction unmatched. The CDR3 sequence: CASWSGQGRVGSAIQPQHF. As DNA, the CDR3 is TGTGCCAGCTGGTCGGGACAGGGTAGGGTCGGGTCTGCAATTCAGCCCCAGCATTTT. Variable domain in full (rest from reference TRBV28 and TRBJ1-5): DVKVTQSSRYLVKRTGEKVFLECVQDMDHENMFWYRQDPGLGLRLIYFSYDVKMKEKGDIPEGYSVSREKKERFSLILESASTNQTSMYLCASWSGQGRVGSAIQPQHFGDGTRLSIL.

This clone came up a few times. This chain joins TRBV23-1 and TRBJ1-3, with TRBD1 identical over 8 bases. TRBV23-1 qualifies as an ORF whose function is uncertain. The CDR3 extends over 14 amino acids. The J segment lost 2 bases and the V segment lost 5 bases, leaving 2 bases of the junction unmatched. The CDR3 DNA reads TGCGCCAGCAGTAGGACAGGGACTGGAAACACCATATATTTT. Translated: CASSRTGTGNTIYF.

The chain couples TRBV11-3 to TRBJ1-2, with D perhaps matching TRBD1 (6 bases). V was clipped by 3 bases and J by 8 bases, with 16 bases between them. Germline lookup yields CDR1 SGHNT and CDR2 YENEEA. The CDR3 is 14 amino acids. CDR3 amino acids: CASSLNRQDQGYTF. In nucleotides, the CDR3 is TGTGCCAGCAGCTTGAACCGACAGGACCAAGGCTACACCTTC.

This chain links TRBV6-8 with TRBJ1-5; 7 nucleotides match TRBD1. J gave up 2 bases and V 6 bases, and 4 bases lay outside the gene matches. Germline lookup yields CDR1 MNHGY and CDR2 SAAAGT. The CDR3 covers 14 residues. DNA for the CDR3: TGTGCCAGCAGGACAGGGACGGGCAATCAGCCCCAGCATTTT. This translates into CASRTGTGNQPQHF.

The count of this clone is one. V gene TRBV6-8 combines with J gene TRBJ1-6; no definite D call. V shed 6 bases and J shed 7 bases, with 10 bases lying between them. Germline V lookup: CDR1 MNHGY, CDR2 SAAAGT. The length of the CDR3 is 13 residues. This CDR3 reads CASSEGYNSPLHF. The CDR3 DNA sequence: TGTGCCAGCAGCGAGGGTTACAATTCACCCCTCCACTTT.

The chain joins TRBV11-3 to TRBJ2-3, with a possible D match to TRBD2 (6 bases). Germline CDR1 reads SGHNT; CDR2 reads YENEEA. The CDR3 runs to 14 residues. The V end was cut by 7 bases, the J end by 0 bases, with 11 bases between. The CDR3 DNA sequence: TGTGCCAGCAACCGACTAGACAGCACAGATACGCAGTATTTT. This sequence encodes CASNRLDSTDTQYF.

V is TRBV30 and J is TRBJ1-1; D is ambiguous. V was pared by 1 base and J by 7 bases, with 10 bases between. CDR1 and CDR2 from the germline V gene are GTSNPN and SVGIG (reference sequence). The CDR3 is made up of 12 amino acids. The CDR3 here is CAWSAADVEAFF. CDR3 bases: TGTGCCTGGAGTGCGGCGGACGTTGAAGCTTTCTTT. Filled out from reference TRBV30 and TRBJ1-1, the complete variable domain reads SQTIHQWPATLVQPVGSPLSLECTVEGTSNPNLYWYRQAAGRGLQLLFYSVGIGQISSEVPQNLSASRPQDRQFILSSKKLLLSDSGFYLCAWSAADVEAFFGQGTRLTVV.

V and J are TRBV19 and TRBJ2-1, with 10 nucleotides matching TRBD2. From germline, CDR1 is LNHDA and CDR2 SQIVND (reference sequence). V dropped 5 bases and J dropped 5; count of bases not matched to a gene: 6. This CDR3 has 15 amino acids. The CDR3 DNA reads TGTGCCAGTAGTTTCCTAGCGGGGGCTAACAATGAGCAGTTCTTC. This gives the protein CASSFLAGANNEQFF.